This T cell receptor (beta chain) comes out of a study of T cells in Graves' hyperthyroidism and ophthalmopathy. TCR beta CDR3 regions were amplified from RNA. The HTBI set primed first-round TCR CDR3 RT-PCR. A single record per CDR3 protein comes from TCRdb applying MiXCR to the multiplex PCR reads. The sample records some 690,000 distinct CDR3 sequences, roughly a sixth being singletons. Overall study results and limits: Researchers found most expanded thyroid clonotypes above 0.001 in blood as well. Ophthalmopathy, which appeared later, was predicted by the model a median about 6 months before onset.

There are a few counts of this clonotype. Its specificity is unknown. The study left out patients who had uncontrolled infection, other autoimmune disease, pregnancy or lactation. Fresh peripheral blood, around 11 ml of it, supplied the PBMCs. The receptor was isolated from a man aged 45-60 years with Graves' hyperthyroidism. The sample comprised blood.

In nucleotides, the CDR3 is TGTGCCAGCACTCCTCCCGGGGGCGTGGAGACCCAGTACTTC. This gives the protein CASTPPGGVETQYF. This rearrangement joins TRBV11-2 to TRBJ2-5, with D perhaps matching TRBD1 or TRBD2 (6 bases each). The germline V gene encodes CDR1 SGHAT and CDR2 FQNNGV. V was clipped by 7 bases and J by 5 bases, with 17 bases between them. The CDR3 is 14 amino acids.